One sample yielded the 32 T cell receptor beta chains listed below, sequenced in a study of cytomegalovirus exposure and HLA in healthy donors. The PCR ran on 60 Vbeta and 13 Jbeta primers. Sequencing used immunoSEQ multiplex PCR; TCRdb keeps in-frame clones, though not all of them. The table lists 150,000 to 200,000 clones, around four fifths of them singletons, with about 9.1% in the top ten. The source material was PBMCs. These receptors originate from a young man in good health and CMV-seropositive.

The chain is built from TRBV7-3 and TRBJ2-5, with TRBD1 identical over 7 bases. Trimming cost V 4 bases and J 5 bases; bases outside gene matches: 10. Germline V CDR1 and CDR2: SGHTA, FQGTGA. The CDR3 runs to 15 residues. CDR3 coding DNA: TGTGCCAGCAGCTCCGGCGGACAGGTTTCGGAGACCCAGTACTTC. Protein: CASSSGGQVSETQYF.

This chain uses TRBV7-2 with TRBJ2-5; perhaps TRBD1 as D (5 bases). The CDR3 length is 15 residues. Germline V gene lookup returns CDR1 SGHTA and CDR2 FQGNSA. V dropped 3 bases and J dropped 1 base, with 12 bases sitting between them. CDR3 sequence (DNA): TGTGCCAGCAGCTTGGGGCAGGGTACCCAAGAGACCCAGTACTTC. It translates to CASSLGQGTQETQYF.

V gene TRBV10-2 combines with J gene TRBJ1-2, with D tentatively TRBD1 (5 bases). The V end was cut by 8 bases, the J end by 8 bases, with 18 bases between. This CDR3 has 13 amino acids. Germline V CDR1 and CDR2: WSHSY, SAAADI. The CDR3 spells CASLRGGSEGYTF. The CDR3 coding sequence is TGCGCCAGCTTGAGGGGAGGGAGTGAGGGCTACACCTTC.

This chain joins TRBV30 and TRBJ2-1, with a possible D match to TRBD2 (6 bases). V was trimmed by 2 bases and J by 1 base, leaving 12 bases between them. Germline V CDR1 and CDR2: GTSNPN, SVGIG (reference sequence). The CDR3 length is 15 residues. Here the CDR3 reads CAWSFSRGSYNEQFF. DNA of the CDR3: TGTGCCTGGAGTTTTAGTCGGGGGTCCTACAATGAGCAGTTCTTC.

This chain connects TRBV4-1 to TRBJ1-1, with D possibly matching TRBD1 (5 bases). The CDR3 runs 14 residues. Trimming left V 0 bases short and J 4 bases short, with 9 bases between. CDR1 and CDR2 from the germline V gene are MGHRA and YSYEKL. CDR3 loop: CASSQEFRGTEAFF. The CDR3 bases are TGCGCCAGCAGCCAAGAGTTTAGGGGCACTGAAGCTTTCTTT.

The rearrangement links TRBV29-1 to TRBJ2-7, with TRBD2 as a possible D gene (5 bases). Germline-derived CDR1 and CDR2 are SQVTM and ANQGSEA. With 5 bases removed from V and 2 bases from J, the gap between germline ends came to 13 bases. The CDR3 is 13 amino acids. The DNA of the CDR3 is TGCAGCGTTTCTGAGACTACTACCTACGAGCAGTACTTC. Protein: CSVSETTTYEQYF.

As regards this clone: The missing conserved phenylalanine or tryptophan at the end of this CDR3 makes a read error likely. This chain joins TRBV2 and TRBJ1-6; D might be TRBD1 (6 bases). The germline gives CDR1 SNHLY, CDR2 FYNNEI. Trimming took off 6 bases at V and 5 bases at J, with 14 bases between the two ends. This CDR3 comprises 15 residues. CDR3 residues: CASRGTGSNNSPLHL. The CDR3 DNA follows: TGTGCCAGCAGAGGAACAGGGTCTAATAATTCACCCCTCCACCTT.

The table lists this clone with a few counts. This sequence joins TRBV5-5 and TRBJ1-2; a weak D match, TRBD1 (6 bases). Between the trimmed V and J ends, which lost 0 bases and 0 bases, there was a span of 12 bases. Germline CDR1 reads SGHKS; CDR2 reads YYEKEE (reference sequence). This CDR3 region has 16 residues. The CDR3 DNA sequence: TGTGCCAGCAGCTTGGGTCTTGGGACATCTAACTATGGCTACACCTTC. It yields the protein CASSLGLGTSNYGYTF.

This clone has just one count. The V and J genes are TRBV2 and TRBJ2-4; TRBD2 matches 8 bases. This CDR3 is built from 14 residues. The junction had 10 bases not matched to a gene; V was cut back by 11 bases and J by 4 bases. CDR1 SNHLY and CDR2 FYNNEI come from the germline V gene. The CDR3 sequence: CAGSPGLVKNIQYF. The CDR3 DNA is TGTGCCGGATCCCCGGGACTAGTGAAAAACATTCAGTACTTC.

This rearrangement joins TRBV28 to TRBJ2-1; 8 bases match TRBD2. CDR1 is MDHEN and CDR2 is SYDVKM in the germline V gene. This CDR3 region has 15 residues. V shed 8 bases and J 4 bases; nucleotides not matched to a gene: 10. The CDR3, as DNA: TGTGCCAGCGCTAGTACAAAGCGGGAGTACAATGAGCAGTTCTTC. Residues: CASASTKREYNEQFF. Variable domain in full (rest from reference TRBV28 and TRBJ2-1): DVKVTQSSRYLVKRTGEKVFLECVQDMDHENMFWYRQDPGLGLRLIYFSYDVKMKEKGDIPEGYSVSREKKERFSLILESASTNQTSMYLCASASTKREYNEQFFGPGTRLTVL.

The rearrangement uses TRBV10-2 and TRBJ2-2; 8 positions agree with TRBD2. V was clipped by 2 bases and J by 2 bases; unmatched bases: 7. Germline CDR1 is WSHSY and CDR2 is SAAADI. The CDR3 loop spans 17 amino acids. The CDR3: CASSERGSGANTGELFF. CDR3 nucleotides: TGCGCCAGCAGTGAGAGAGGTAGCGGGGCCAACACCGGGGAGCTGTTTTTT.

The rearrangement joins TRBV5-4 to TRBJ2-1; D might be TRBD2 (5 bases). There are 14 residues in the CDR3. CDR1 and CDR2 (germline): SGHNT, YYREEE (reference sequence). The germline V and J ends were trimmed by 2 bases and 3 bases, with 9 bases remaining between them. CDR3 residues: CASSLTGNYNEQFF. The CDR3 DNA reads TGTGCCAGCAGCTTAACGGGGAACTACAATGAGCAGTTCTTC.

This chain uses TRBV7-8 with TRBJ1-1; D not certain. Germline assignment: CDR1 SGHVS and CDR2 FQNEAQ. This CDR3 comprises 14 residues. V was cut by 0 bases and J by 6 bases, with 11 bases left in between. The CDR3 DNA reads as TGTGCCAGCAGCTTAGCGGAAGGGAGGGCTGAAGCTTTCTTT. Its translation: CASSLAEGRAEAFF. The whole variable domain, filled in from reference TRBV7-8 and TRBJ1-1, reads GAGVSQSPRYKVAKRGQDVALRCDPISGHVSLFWYQQALGQGPEFLTYFQNEAQLDKSGLPSDRFFAERPEGSVSTLKIQRTQQEDSAVYLCASSLAEGRAEAFFGQGTRLTVV.

The chain recombines TRBV9 with TRBJ2-1; TRBD2 matches 8 bases. CDR3 length equals 15 residues. Germline CDR1 SGDLS, CDR2 YYNGEE. V lost 3 bases, J lost 7 bases, and 9 bases stayed unmatched. CDR3 protein: CASSEGLVDMNEQFF. The CDR3 DNA is TGTGCCAGCAGCGAGGGACTAGTGGATATGAATGAGCAGTTCTTC.

The count of this clone is one. The rearrangement uses TRBV5-4 and TRBJ2-7; 13 bases are a match to TRBD2. CDR1 is SGHNT, CDR2 YYREEE, per germline (reference sequence). There are 17 residues in the CDR3. V trimming: 4 bases; J trimming: 5 bases; junction bases outside the gene matches: 12. The CDR3 DNA reads TGTGCCAGCAGCGCTAATCCGGGACTAGCGGGAATCCACGAGCAGTACTTC. This codes for CASSANPGLAGIHEQYF.

The chain has TRBV6-6 and TRBJ2-1; D call uncertain. CDR1 and CDR2 (germline): MNHNY, SVGAGI (reference sequence). The CDR3 loop spans 11 amino acids. Trimming left V 2 bases short and J 6 bases short, with 2 bases between. The CDR3 is CASSYRNEQFF. Here the CDR3 DNA reads TGTGCCAGCAGTTACCGCAATGAGCAGTTCTTC.

On this clone itself: The conserved final phenylalanine or tryptophan is absent from the CDR3, which likely points to a read error. This chain links TRBV2 with TRBJ1-6; no firm D call. The CDR3 has 17 amino acids. The germline V and J ends were trimmed by 8 bases and 8 bases, with 25 bases remaining between them. Germline V CDR1 and CDR2: SNHLY, FYNNEI. DNA of the CDR3: TGTGCCAGCTCCTCGGCCGGGTTGGTCGGGTTCGATTCACCCCTCCACCTT. Protein product: CASSSAGLVGFDSPLHL.

The chain is built from TRBV5-4 and TRBJ2-1; 12 bases align to TRBD2. The CDR3 has 16 amino acids. V lost 4 bases to trimming and J lost 7 bases; unmatched junction nucleotides: 9. The germline V gene has CDR1 SGHNT and CDR2 YYREEE (reference sequence). CDR3 bases: TGTGCCAGCAGCCCTAGCGGGAGGGCCTTATTGAATGAGCAGTTCTTC. It specifies CASSPSGRALLNEQFF.

This chain links TRBV7-3 with TRBJ2-1; no clear D gene. Trimming stripped 0 bases from V and 8 bases from J, with 5 bases between. The CDR3 totals 12 residues. CDR1 and CDR2 from the germline V gene are SGHTA and FQGTGA. This chain's CDR3 is CASSLTEHEQFF. Here the CDR3 DNA reads TGTGCCAGCAGCTTAACTGAGCATGAGCAGTTCTTC. The full variable domain, its missing parts supplied by reference TRBV7-3 and TRBJ2-1, is GAGVSQTPSNKVTEKGKYVELRCDPISGHTALYWYRQSLGQGPEFLIYFQGTGAADDSGLPNDRFFAVRPEGSVSTLKIQRTERGDSAVYLCASSLTEHEQFFGPGTRLTVL.

The chain employs TRBV5-8 and TRBJ1-2; TRBD1 aligns across 8 bases. CDR1 is SGHTS, CDR2 YDEGEE, per germline. The CDR3 runs to 14 residues. The junction had 3 bases not matched to a gene; V was cut back by 4 bases and J by 1 base. The CDR3 DNA is TGTGCCAGCAGCAACAGGGGGTTTAACTATGGCTACACCTTC. This sequence encodes CASSNRGFNYGYTF.

This clone was observed a handful of times. V gene TRBV27 combines with J gene TRBJ2-7, with 9 nucleotides matching TRBD2. After removal of 3 bases from V and 3 bases from J, the junction contained 9 bases not matched to a gene. Germline-derived CDR1 and CDR2 are MNHEY and SMNVEV (reference sequence). The CDR3 totals 16 residues. The chain's CDR3 is CASSLSRLAVDYEQYF. The CDR3 DNA reads TGTGCCAGCAGTTTGTCACGACTAGCGGTAGACTACGAGCAGTACTTC.

The chain couples TRBV27 to TRBJ2-7; D not certain. Germline V gene sequence: CDR1 MNHEY, CDR2 SMNVEV (reference sequence). Trimming cost V 5 bases and J 3 bases, with 5 bases left between them. This CDR3 spans 11 amino acids. DNA for the CDR3: TGTGCCAGCAGTGTCATCTACGAGCAGTACTTC. Protein product: CASSVIYEQYF.

The V gene is TRBV28, the J gene TRBJ2-1; 7 bases line up with TRBD2. The CDR3 extends over 16 amino acids. The germline V gene encodes CDR1 MDHEN and CDR2 SYDVKM. The V and J ends lost 2 bases and 0 bases, in that order; junction bases with no gene match: 4. This CDR3 is CASSLLAESSYNEQFF. CDR3 coding DNA: TGTGCCAGCAGTTTACTAGCGGAGAGCTCCTACAATGAGCAGTTCTTC.

V usage is TRBV4-2 and J usage is TRBJ2-1; the match to TRBD1 covers 7 bases. After removal of 2 bases from V and 6 bases from J, the junction contained 4 bases not matched to a gene. The CDR3 loop spans 14 amino acids. Germline V gene data show CDR1 as LGHNA and CDR2 as YNFKEQ. DNA of the CDR3: TGTGCCAGCAGCCAACCCGACAGGGCCAATGAGCAGTTCTTC. This gives the protein CASSQPDRANEQFF.

This clone is a singleton in its sample. The CDR3 here is CASSGQPGQYSGNTIYF. CDR3 DNA sequence: TGTGCCAGCAGCGGACAACCGGGACAGTACTCTGGAAACACCATATATTTT. This chain uses TRBV7-9 with TRBJ1-3; 7 positions match TRBD1. From germline, CDR1 is SEHNR and CDR2 FQNEAQ (reference sequence). Germline trimming cut 5 bases from V and 0 bases from J; bases unmatched to any gene: 10. The length of the CDR3 is 17 residues.

The J gene is TRBJ1-4, the V gene TRBV4-3; a weak D match, TRBD1 (5 bases). CDR3 length equals 17 residues. Trimming pared 0 bases from V and 0 bases from J, leaving 11 bases between. The V gene's germline CDR1 is LGHNA and CDR2 YSLEER. The CDR3 region is CASSQDTTAATNEKLFF. CDR3 bases: TGCGCCAGCAGCCAAGATACGACAGCTGCAACTAATGAAAAACTGTTTTTT.

This chain connects TRBV4-1 to TRBJ2-7; 8 nucleotides agree with TRBD1. Per the germline V gene, CDR1 is MGHRA and CDR2 is YSYEKL. The CDR3 length is 14 residues. Trimming cost V 3 bases and J 1 base; bases outside gene matches: 2. In DNA, the CDR3 is TGCGCCAGCAGCCAGACAGGGGATTCCTACGAGCAGTACTTC. Translation: CASSQTGDSYEQYF.

This clone showed up just once. V gene TRBV7-9 combines with J gene TRBJ2-1; 7 bases align to TRBD2. The CDR3 is made up of 15 amino acids. CDR1 is SEHNR, CDR2 FQNEAQ, per germline (reference sequence). After removal of 5 bases from V and 5 bases from J, the junction contained 9 bases not matched to a gene. In nucleotides, the CDR3 is TGTGCCAGCAGCCTCGGACTAGTCGCGAACAATGAGCAGTTCTTC. Its translation is CASSLGLVANNEQFF.

The chain uses TRBV28 and TRBJ2-7, with TRBD1 matching 7 bases. The CDR3 contains 15 residues. CDR1 is MDHEN, CDR2 SYDVKM, per germline. Trimming removed 6 bases from V and 2 bases from J; junction bases left unmatched: 10. The CDR3 region has the DNA TGTGCCAGCAGCCCTTCGGCAGGGGGAACCTACGAGCAGTACTTC. It translates to CASSPSAGGTYEQYF.

The V call is TRBV11-2, the J call TRBJ1-4; 7 bases fit TRBD1. Germline-derived CDR1 and CDR2 are SGHAT and FQNNGV. The trim removed 0 bases at V and 5 bases at J, leaving 3 bases unmatched. The CDR3 has 15 amino acids. Here the CDR3 DNA reads TGTGCCAGCAGCTTAGAGGGACAGCCAAATGAAAAACTGTTTTTT. Protein product: CASSLEGQPNEKLFF.

This rearrangement joins TRBV7-2 to TRBJ2-3, with TRBD2 identical over 9 bases. The trim removed 3 bases at V and 4 bases at J, leaving 14 bases unmatched. CDR1 SGHTA and CDR2 FQGNSA come from the germline V gene. This CDR3 region has 18 residues. Written as DNA, the CDR3 is TGTGCCAGCAGCTTTAGTACAGGCGCGGGAGGGGGGTCAGATACGCAGTATTTT. Its translation: CASSFSTGAGGGSDTQYF.

This clone showed up just once. The V and J genes are TRBV5-6 and TRBJ1-2, with D tentatively TRBD1 (6 bases). Trimming left V 4 bases short and J 7 bases short, with 14 bases between. Germline loops: CDR1 SGHDT, CDR2 YYEEEE. The CDR3 is 13 amino acids. The CDR3 nucleotides read TGTGCCAGCAGCCGGGGGGGGGCGCGTGGCTACACCTTC. Its translation is CASSRGGARGYTF. Together with reference TRBV5-6 and TRBJ1-2, the CDR3 gives the full variable domain: DAGVTQSPTHLIKTRGQQVTLRCSPKSGHDTVSWYQQALGQGPQFIFQYYEEEERQRGNFPDRFSGHQFPNYSSELNVNALLLGDSALYLCASSRGGARGYTFGSGTRLTVV.